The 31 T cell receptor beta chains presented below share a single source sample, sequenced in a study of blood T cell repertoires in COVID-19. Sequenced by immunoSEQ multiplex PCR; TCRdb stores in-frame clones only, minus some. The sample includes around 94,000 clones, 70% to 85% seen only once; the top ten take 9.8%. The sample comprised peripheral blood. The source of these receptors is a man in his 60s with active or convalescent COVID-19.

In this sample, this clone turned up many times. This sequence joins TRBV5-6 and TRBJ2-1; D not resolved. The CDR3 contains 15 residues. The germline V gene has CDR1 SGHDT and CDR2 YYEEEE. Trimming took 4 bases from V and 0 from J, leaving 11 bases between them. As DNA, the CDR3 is TGTGCCAGCAGCCCCCTGTGGGCCTCCTACAATGAGCAGTTCTTC. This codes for CASSPLWASYNEQFF.

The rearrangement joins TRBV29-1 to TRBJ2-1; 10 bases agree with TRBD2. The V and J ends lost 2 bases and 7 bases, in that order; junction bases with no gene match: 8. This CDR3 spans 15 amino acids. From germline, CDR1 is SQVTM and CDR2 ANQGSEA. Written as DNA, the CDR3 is TGCAGCGTTGAAACTAGCGGGACCTCCAGAAATGAGCAGTTCTTC. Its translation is CSVETSGTSRNEQFF.

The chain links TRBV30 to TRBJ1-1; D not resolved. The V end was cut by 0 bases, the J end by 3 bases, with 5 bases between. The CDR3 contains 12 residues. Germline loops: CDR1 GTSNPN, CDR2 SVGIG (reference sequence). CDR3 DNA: TGTGCCTGGAGTGTATCGGACACTGAAGCTTTCTTT. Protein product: CAWSVSDTEAFF.

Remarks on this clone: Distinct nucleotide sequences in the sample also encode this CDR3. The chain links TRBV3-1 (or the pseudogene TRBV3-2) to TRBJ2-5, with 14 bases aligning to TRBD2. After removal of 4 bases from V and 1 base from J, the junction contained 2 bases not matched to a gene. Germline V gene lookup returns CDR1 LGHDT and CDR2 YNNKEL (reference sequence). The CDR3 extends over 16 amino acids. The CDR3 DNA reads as TGTGCCAGCAGCCGAGGGACTAGCGGGAGCCAAGAGACCCAGTACTTC. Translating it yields CASSRGTSGSQETQYF.

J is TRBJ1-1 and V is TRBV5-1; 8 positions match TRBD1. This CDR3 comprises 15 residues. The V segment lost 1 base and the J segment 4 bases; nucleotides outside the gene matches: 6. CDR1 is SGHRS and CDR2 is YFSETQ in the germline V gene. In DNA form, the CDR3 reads TGCGCCAGCAGCTTGTCGTCCACAGGGGGCACTGAAGCTTTCTTT. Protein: CASSLSSTGGTEAFF. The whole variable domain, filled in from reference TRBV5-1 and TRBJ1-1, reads KAGVTQTPRYLIKTRGQQVTLSCSPISGHRSVSWYQQTPGQGLQFLFEYFSETQRNKGNFPGRFSGRQFSNSRSEMNVSTLELGDSALYLCASSLSSTGGTEAFFGQGTRLTVV.

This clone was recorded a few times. CDR3 region: CASSEDRGHEQYV. In DNA, the CDR3 is TGTGCCAGCAGTGAAGACAGGGGGCACGAGCAGTACGTC. This chain links TRBV6-1 with TRBJ2-7, with 9 positions matching TRBD1. J gave up 5 bases and V 1 base, and 0 bases lay outside the gene matches. The CDR3 is made up of 13 amino acids. The germline V gene has CDR1 MNHNS and CDR2 SASEGT.

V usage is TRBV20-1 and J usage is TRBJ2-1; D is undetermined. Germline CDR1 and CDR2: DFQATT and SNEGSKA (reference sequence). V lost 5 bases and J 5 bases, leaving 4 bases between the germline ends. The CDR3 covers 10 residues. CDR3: CSAGNNEQFF. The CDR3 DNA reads TGCAGTGCTGGCAACAATGAGCAGTTCTTC.

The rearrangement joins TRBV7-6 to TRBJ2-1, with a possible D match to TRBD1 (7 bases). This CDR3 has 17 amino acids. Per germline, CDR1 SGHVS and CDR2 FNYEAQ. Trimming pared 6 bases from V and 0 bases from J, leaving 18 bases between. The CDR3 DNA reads TGTGCCAGCAGTCCACTTCCAGGGGGGAGCTCCTACAATGAGCAGTTCTTC. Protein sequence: CASSPLPGGSSYNEQFF.

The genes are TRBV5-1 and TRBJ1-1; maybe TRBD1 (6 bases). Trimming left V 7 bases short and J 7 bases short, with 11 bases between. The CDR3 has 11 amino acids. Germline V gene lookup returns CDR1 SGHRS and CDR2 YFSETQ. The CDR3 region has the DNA TGCGCCAGCCGTCGACAGGATGAAGCTTTCTTT. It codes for CASRRQDEAFF.

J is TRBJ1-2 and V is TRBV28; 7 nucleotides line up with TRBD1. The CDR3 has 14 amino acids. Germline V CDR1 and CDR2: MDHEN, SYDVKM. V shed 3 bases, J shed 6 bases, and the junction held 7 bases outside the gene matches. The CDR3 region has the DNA TGTGCCAGCAGTTTTAAGGGGGCAAGGAATGGCTACACCTTC. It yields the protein CASSFKGARNGYTF.

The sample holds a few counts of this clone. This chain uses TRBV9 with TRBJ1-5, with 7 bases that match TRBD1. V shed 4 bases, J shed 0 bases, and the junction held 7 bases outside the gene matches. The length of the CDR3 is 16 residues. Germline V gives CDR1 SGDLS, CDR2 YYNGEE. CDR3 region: CASSPGTADSNQPQHF. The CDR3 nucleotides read TGTGCCAGCAGCCCGGGGACAGCAGATAGCAATCAGCCCCAGCATTTT.

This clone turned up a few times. The CDR3 spells CASSLTPRNEQYF. Written as DNA, the CDR3 is TGTGCCAGCAGCCTTACCCCGAGAAACGAGCAGTACTTC. The V gene is TRBV27, the J gene TRBJ2-7; D gene unclear. CDR1 and CDR2 (germline): MNHEY, SMNVEV (reference sequence). CDR3 length: 13 amino acids. The ends were cut back, 6 bases at V and 5 bases at J, with 14 bases in the middle.

CDR3 nucleotides: TGTGCCAGTAGTAAAGTGGAGGGTCTAACAAATCAGCCCCAGCATTTT. It is translated as CASSKVEGLTNQPQHF. This chain links TRBV19 with TRBJ1-5; no clear D gene. The CDR3 loop spans 16 amino acids. V gave up 4 bases and J gave up 4 bases, with 17 bases separating them. CDR1 and CDR2 from the germline V gene are LNHDA and SQIVND (reference sequence).

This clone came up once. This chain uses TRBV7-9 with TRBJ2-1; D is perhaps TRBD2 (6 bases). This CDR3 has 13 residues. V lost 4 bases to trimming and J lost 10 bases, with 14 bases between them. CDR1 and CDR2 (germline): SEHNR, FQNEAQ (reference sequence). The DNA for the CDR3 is TGTGCCAGCAGCTCCAAACTAGCAGGAGAGCAGTTCTTC. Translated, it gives CASSSKLAGEQFF.

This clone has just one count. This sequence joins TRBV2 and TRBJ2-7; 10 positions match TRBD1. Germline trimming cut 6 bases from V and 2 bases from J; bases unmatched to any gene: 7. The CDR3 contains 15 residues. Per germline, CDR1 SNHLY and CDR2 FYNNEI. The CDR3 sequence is CASSFGDRGPYEQYF. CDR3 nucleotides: TGTGCCAGCAGCTTTGGGGACAGGGGTCCCTACGAGCAGTACTTC.

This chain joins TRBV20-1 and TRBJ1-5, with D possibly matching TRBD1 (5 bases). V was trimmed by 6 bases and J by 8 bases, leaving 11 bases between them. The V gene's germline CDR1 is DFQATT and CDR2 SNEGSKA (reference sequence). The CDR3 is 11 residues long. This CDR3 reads CSAGQGEPQHF. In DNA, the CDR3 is TGCAGTGCCGGCCAGGGTGAGCCCCAGCATTTT.

Here the CDR3 DNA reads TGTGCCAGCAGCCCAGGGGACAGTTTTTTCTATGGCTACACCTTC. Translation gives CASSPGDSFFYGYTF. The chain has TRBV7-9 and TRBJ1-2; the match to TRBD1 covers 7 bases. The CDR3 has 15 amino acids. Losses at the gene ends were 5 bases for V and 4 bases for J; bases not matched to a gene: 10. Germline values: CDR1 SEHNR, CDR2 FQNEAQ (reference sequence).

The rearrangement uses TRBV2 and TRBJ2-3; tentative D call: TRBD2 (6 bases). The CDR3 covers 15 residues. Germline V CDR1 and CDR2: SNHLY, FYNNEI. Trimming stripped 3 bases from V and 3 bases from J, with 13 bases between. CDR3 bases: TGTGCCAGCAGTGACGGAGCGGCGGGGACAGATACGCAGTATTTT. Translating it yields CASSDGAAGTDTQYF.

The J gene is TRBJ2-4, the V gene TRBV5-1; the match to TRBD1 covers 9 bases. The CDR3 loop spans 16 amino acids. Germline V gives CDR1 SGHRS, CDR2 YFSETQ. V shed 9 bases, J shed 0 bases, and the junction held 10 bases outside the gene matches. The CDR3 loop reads CATPGQGFLAKNIQYF. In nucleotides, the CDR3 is TGCGCCACTCCGGGACAGGGTTTTCTAGCCAAAAACATTCAGTACTTC.

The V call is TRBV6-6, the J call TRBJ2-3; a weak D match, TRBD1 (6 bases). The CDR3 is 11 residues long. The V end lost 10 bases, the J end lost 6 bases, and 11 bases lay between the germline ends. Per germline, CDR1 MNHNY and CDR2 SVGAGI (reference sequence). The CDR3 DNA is TGTGCCACCCGACAGGTCGATACGCAGTATTTT. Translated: CATRQVDTQYF.

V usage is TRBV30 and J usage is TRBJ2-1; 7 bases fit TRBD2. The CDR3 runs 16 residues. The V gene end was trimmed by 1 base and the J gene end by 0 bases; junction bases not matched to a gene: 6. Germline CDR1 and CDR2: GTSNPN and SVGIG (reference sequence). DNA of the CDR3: TGTGCCTGGAGTGGGGACTACCTAAGCTCCTACAATGAGCAGTTCTTC. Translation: CAWSGDYLSSYNEQFF.

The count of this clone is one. CDR3 residues: CASSSRSGSSETQYF. The CDR3 DNA follows: TGTGCCAGCAGCTCTCGTAGCGGGAGCTCTGAGACCCAGTACTTC. V is TRBV5-6 and J is TRBJ2-5; 9 nucleotides line up with TRBD2. The CDR3 has 15 residues. V lost 3 bases, J lost 5 bases, and 8 bases stayed unmatched. CDR1 and CDR2 from the germline V gene are SGHDT and YYEEEE.

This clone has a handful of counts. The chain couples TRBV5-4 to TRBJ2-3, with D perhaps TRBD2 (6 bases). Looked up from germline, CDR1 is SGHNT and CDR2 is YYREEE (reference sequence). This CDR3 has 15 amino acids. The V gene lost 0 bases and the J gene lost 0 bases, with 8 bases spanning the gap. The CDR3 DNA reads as TGTGCCAGCAGCTTGGGGGACTTTAGCACAGATACGCAGTATTTT. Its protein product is CASSLGDFSTDTQYF.

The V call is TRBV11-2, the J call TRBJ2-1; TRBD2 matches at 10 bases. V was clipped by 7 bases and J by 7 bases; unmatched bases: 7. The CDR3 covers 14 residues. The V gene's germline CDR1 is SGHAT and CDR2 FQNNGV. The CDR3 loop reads CASTSGLARNEQFF. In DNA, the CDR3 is TGTGCCAGCACCTCGGGACTAGCGAGAAATGAGCAGTTCTTC.

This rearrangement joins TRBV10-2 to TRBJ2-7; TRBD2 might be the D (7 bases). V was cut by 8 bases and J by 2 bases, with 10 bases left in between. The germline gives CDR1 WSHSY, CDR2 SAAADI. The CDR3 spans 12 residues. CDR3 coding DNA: TGCGCCAGCGGGGGGGGCCCCTACGAGCAGTACTTC. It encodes CASGGGPYEQYF.

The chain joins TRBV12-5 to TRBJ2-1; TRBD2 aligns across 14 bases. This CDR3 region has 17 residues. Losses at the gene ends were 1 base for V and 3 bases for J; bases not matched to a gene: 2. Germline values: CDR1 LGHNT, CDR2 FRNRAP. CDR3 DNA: TGTGCTAGTGGTTTGGGACTAGCGGGAGGGGTCTACAATGAGCAGTTCTTC. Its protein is CASGLGLAGGVYNEQFF.

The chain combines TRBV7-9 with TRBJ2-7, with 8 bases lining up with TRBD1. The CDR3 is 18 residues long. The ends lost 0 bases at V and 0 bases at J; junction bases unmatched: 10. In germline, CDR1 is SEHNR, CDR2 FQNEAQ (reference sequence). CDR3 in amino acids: CASSLALVVTGGSYEQYF. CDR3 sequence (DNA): TGTGCCAGCAGCTTAGCGTTAGTCGTTACAGGGGGCTCCTACGAGCAGTACTTC.

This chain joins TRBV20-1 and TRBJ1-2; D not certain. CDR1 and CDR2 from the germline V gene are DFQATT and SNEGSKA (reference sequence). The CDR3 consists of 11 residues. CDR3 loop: CSVGEIYGYTF. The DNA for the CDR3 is TGCTCCGTCGGGGAAATCTATGGCTACACCTTC.

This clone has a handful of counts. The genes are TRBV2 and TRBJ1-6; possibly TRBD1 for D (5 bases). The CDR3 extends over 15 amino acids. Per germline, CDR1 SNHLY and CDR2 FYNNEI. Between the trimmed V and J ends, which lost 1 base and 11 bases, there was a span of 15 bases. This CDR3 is CASSEVPTGSTPLHF. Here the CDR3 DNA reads TGTGCCAGCAGTGAAGTACCCACAGGCTCAACACCCCTCCACTTT.

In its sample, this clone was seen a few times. CDR3 sequence: CASSRLNRGERANEQFF. The CDR3 DNA reads as TGCGCCAGCAGCCGCTTAAACAGGGGAGAACGGGCAAATGAGCAGTTCTTC. V and J are TRBV5-1 and TRBJ2-1; 7 nucleotides match TRBD1. The CDR3 sequence is 17 residues long. V dropped 4 bases and J dropped 7; count of bases not matched to a gene: 17. CDR1 is SGHRS and CDR2 is YFSETQ in the germline V gene.

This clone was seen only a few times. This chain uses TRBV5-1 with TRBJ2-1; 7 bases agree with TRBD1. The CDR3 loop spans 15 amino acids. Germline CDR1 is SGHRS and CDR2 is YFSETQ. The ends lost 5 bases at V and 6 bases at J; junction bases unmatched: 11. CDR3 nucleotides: TGCGCCAGCAGAAAACCGGGACAGAACTTCAATGAGCAGTTCTTC. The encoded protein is CASRKPGQNFNEQFF.